This T cell receptor beta chain was sequenced in a study of OX40 agonist ivuxolimab in advanced cancers. Study as a whole: Those treated in dose escalation had hepatocellular carcinoma, melanoma, renal cell cancer or head and neck cancer.

This CDR3 contains 15 residues. Germline assignment: CDR1 MNHNY and CDR2 SVGAGI (reference sequence). V was trimmed by 9 bases and J by 3 bases, leaving 21 bases between them. Findings and limits, study-wide: The authors also found low normalized T-cell clonal expansion in some nonresponders.

Points on this clone: Its target is not known.

Sequenced by immunoSEQ multiplex PCR; TCRdb stores in-frame clones only, minus some. The table shows roughly 93,000 clones, with roughly 80% occurring only once. The sequence was collected from an adult with an advanced solid tumor such as melanoma, head and neck, liver or kidney cancer. The specimen comprised CD4+ or CD8+ T cells sorted from blood, sampled in a trial of the OX40 agonist ivuxolimab. The chain recombines TRBV6-6 with TRBJ2-7; D is possibly TRBD1 or TRBD2 (5 bases each). The CDR3 protein is CASKPARGQGYEQYF. Written as DNA, the CDR3 is TGTGCCAGTAAGCCCGCCCGAGGGCAGGGCTACGAGCAGTACTTC.